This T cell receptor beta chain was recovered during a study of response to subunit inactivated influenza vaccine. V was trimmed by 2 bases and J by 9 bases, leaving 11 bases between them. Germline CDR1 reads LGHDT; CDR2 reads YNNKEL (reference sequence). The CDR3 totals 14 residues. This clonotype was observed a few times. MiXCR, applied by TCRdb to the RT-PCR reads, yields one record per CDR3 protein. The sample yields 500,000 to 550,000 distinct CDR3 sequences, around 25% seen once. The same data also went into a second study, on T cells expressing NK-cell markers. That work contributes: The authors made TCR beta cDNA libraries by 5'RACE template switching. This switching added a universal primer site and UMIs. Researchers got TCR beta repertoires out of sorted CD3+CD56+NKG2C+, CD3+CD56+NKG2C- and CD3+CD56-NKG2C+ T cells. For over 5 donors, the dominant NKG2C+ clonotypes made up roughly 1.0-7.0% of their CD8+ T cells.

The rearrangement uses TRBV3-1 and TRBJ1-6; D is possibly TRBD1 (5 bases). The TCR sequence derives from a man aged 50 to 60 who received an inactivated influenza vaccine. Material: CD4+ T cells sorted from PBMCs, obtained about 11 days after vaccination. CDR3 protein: CASSQNRGVSPLHF. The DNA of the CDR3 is TGTGCCAGCAGCCAAAATCGAGGGGTTTCACCCCTCCACTTT.